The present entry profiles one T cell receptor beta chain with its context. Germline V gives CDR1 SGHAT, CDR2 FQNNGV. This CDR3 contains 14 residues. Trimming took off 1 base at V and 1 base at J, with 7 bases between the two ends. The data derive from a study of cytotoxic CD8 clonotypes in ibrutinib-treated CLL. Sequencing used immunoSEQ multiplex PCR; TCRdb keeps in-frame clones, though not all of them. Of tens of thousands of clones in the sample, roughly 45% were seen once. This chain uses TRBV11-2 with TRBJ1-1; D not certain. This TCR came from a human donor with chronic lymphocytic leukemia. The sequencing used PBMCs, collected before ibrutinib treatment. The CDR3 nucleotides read TGTGCCAGCAGCTTAGGGAGCCCGAACACTGAAGCTTTCTTT. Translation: CASSLGSPNTEAFF.